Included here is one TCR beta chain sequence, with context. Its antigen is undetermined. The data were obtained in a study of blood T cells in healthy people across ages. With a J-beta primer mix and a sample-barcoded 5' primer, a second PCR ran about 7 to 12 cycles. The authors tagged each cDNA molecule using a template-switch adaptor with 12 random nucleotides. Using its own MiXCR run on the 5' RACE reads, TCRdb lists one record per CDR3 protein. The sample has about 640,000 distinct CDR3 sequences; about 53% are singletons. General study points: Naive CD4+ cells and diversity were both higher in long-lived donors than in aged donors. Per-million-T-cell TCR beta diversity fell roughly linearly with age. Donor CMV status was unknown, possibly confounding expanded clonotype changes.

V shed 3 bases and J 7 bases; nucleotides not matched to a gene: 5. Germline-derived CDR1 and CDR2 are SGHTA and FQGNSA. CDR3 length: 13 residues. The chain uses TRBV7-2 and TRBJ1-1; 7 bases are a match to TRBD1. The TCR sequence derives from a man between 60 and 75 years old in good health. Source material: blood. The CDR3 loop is CASSLGTALEAFF. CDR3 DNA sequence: TGTGCCAGCAGCTTGGGGACAGCCCTTGAAGCTTTCTTT.